These T cell receptor beta chains were read from a single sample in a study of cytomegalovirus exposure and HLA in healthy donors. Only in-frame clones appear in the TCRdb table, and some are missing; sequencing was by immunoSEQ multiplex PCR. The table includes more than 90,000 clones, 78% detected once. The sample taken for sequencing was PBMCs. The receptors derive from a woman between 35 and 50 years old in good health and CMV-seropositive. Each CDR3 is given without its conserved first and last residue. Each record gives: V gene, J gene, D gene, CDR3 protein. D genes are given only for firm matches.

TRBV21-1	TRBJ1-5	NA	ASSKAETGNSLYSNQPQH
TRBV7-6	TRBJ2-2	NA	ASGAPNTGELF
TRBV7-9	TRBJ1-3	NA	ASSLSGNTIY
TRBV4-1	TRBJ2-2	TRBD2	ASSQGSGRGNTGELF
TRBV6-1	TRBJ2-1	TRBD2	ASSEAAGSGDEQF
TRBV5-1	TRBJ2-5	TRBD1	ASSLDSSTGQETQY
TRBV7-9	TRBJ2-5	TRBD2	ASSPGLAGNEETQY
TRBV10-2	TRBJ1-5	NA	ASSDPRGGNQPQH
TRBV18	TRBJ2-1	TRBD2	ASSTQAGVNEQF
TRBV28	TRBJ2-7	NA	ASSFSPQALLEQY
TRBV9	TRBJ2-2	TRBD2	ASSVATSGRSGELF